This is a list of T cell receptor beta chains from one sample in a study of blood T cell repertoires in COVID-19. Libraries were prepared by immunoSEQ multiplex PCR; TCRdb keeps only in-frame clonotypes and omits some of them. Of tens of thousands of clones in the sample, around 78% were seen once. The specimen was peripheral blood. The receptors originated from a human donor in a cohort sampled during active COVID-19. CDR3s leave out the opening cysteine and the closing phenylalanine or tryptophan. Not all rows give a size; the values are once, few, many and, for expanded clones, a class.

J	size	V	CDR3
TRBJ2-3	.	TRBV5-1	ASSSQGISTDTQY
TRBJ1-1	once	TRBV19	ASSPRGYSVAEAF
TRBJ2-7	few	TRBV4-1	ASSQDPRNEQY
TRBJ1-5	.	TRBV18	ASSQEIYQPQH
TRBJ1-2	.	TRBV7-8	ASSLRSGPGGYT
TRBJ2-2	.	TRBV9	ASSDSGRVSAVPGPTGELF
TRBJ2-5	.	TRBV12-5	ASGFDRGGGETQY
TRBJ2-7	.	TRBV28	ASRDRGGSYEQY
TRBJ1-1	.	TRBV4-1	ASSPSPGLGGTEAF
TRBJ1-6	.	TRBV19	ASSTRRGNSPLH
TRBJ2-3	.	TRBV7-2	ASSLPSGGPSTDTQY
TRBJ2-7	.	TRBV28	ASSRETSGSNEQY
TRBJ2-7	few	TRBV10-3	ASEGGSYEQY
TRBJ1-5	.	TRBV2	ASSEAGQGGQPQH
TRBJ1-5	.	TRBV19	ASSTVGASNQPQH
TRBJ2-1	.	TRBV7-8	ASSQASGLAGVNEQF
TRBJ2-1	.	TRBV7-2	ASSLGGRDEQF
TRBJ2-7	few	TRBV28	ASSLSVNYEQY
TRBJ2-1	few	TRBV24-1	ATSEHDRNEQF
TRBJ1-1	.	TRBV11-2	ASSPGWGLNTEAF
TRBJ2-2	.	TRBV5-1	ASSVGTSGDAGELF
TRBJ1-2	.	TRBV28	ASGGQADMYGYT
TRBJ1-2	.	TRBV19	ASSIRARGNYGYT
TRBJ2-3	.	TRBV6-6	ASTLDQEDTQY
TRBJ1-6	.	TRBV28	ASRARDSDNSPLH
TRBJ2-1	.	TRBV4-3	ASSQEGGRAANYNEQF
TRBJ1-6	few	TRBV4-3	ASSQDDRDGSPLH
TRBJ1-5	.	TRBV5-8	ASSWTGPANQPQH
TRBJ1-1	.	TRBV3-1/TRBV3-2	ASSQFYRGGDTEAF
TRBJ2-5	.	TRBV6-6	ASTKTGVQETQY
TRBJ1-6	.	TRBV7-2	ASSLGTGVNSPLH
TRBJ2-1	.	TRBV4-1	ASSQDTGGYNEQF
TRBJ2-1	.	TRBV9	AGSVAASGSYEQF
TRBJ2-7	.	TRBV5-1	ASSPEGGGQYEQY
TRBJ2-2	.	TRBV19	ASSIFGGLAGGTGELF
TRBJ2-5	once	TRBV29-1	SVNGGPTQY
TRBJ1-4	.	TRBV6-1	ASSDRGQTTNEKLF
TRBJ1-2	.	TRBV30	AWRTGQGEVYGYT
TRBJ1-1	.	TRBV11-2	ASSPRTGRTEAF
TRBJ1-6	.	TRBV7-2	ASSPTGFYASLH
TRBJ2-2	.	TRBV7-9	ASSLRLTGSFVPGELF
TRBJ2-7	.	TRBV28	ASNSPGQGPYEQY
TRBJ2-5	.	TRBV2	ASSESRRRGQETQY
TRBJ2-3	once	TRBV7-8	ASSSLAGGQLPADTQY
TRBJ1-1	few	TRBV7-2	ASSSARGNTEAF
TRBJ2-3	.	TRBV18	ASSPLQQQRGGRDTQY
TRBJ1-5	few	TRBV7-2	ASSWPGRNQPQH
TRBJ1-2	.	TRBV7-9	ASSLDRDRGLRGYT
TRBJ2-7	.	TRBV5-4	ASSLGTGYGFPYNEQY
TRBJ1-2	.	TRBV6-5	ASSWTRQGGYGYT
TRBJ1-1	.	TRBV6-1	ASSEQGLVSEAF
TRBJ2-1	.	TRBV7-8	ASSLLQRLAGGPVNEQF
TRBJ1-1	.	TRBV2	ASSNDRANTEAF
TRBJ2-1	many	TRBV3-1/TRBV3-2	ASSQNTRVEQF